The present TCR beta chain was sequenced within a study of shared clonotypes between healthy human individuals. Study information: Researchers assigned three CD4 naive, three CD4 memory, two CD8 naive and one CD8 memory plate to each donor. Study outcomes and limitations: Larger estimated richness was generally seen in naive subsets than in memory subsets. Shared across four donors were about 4.8% of the naive CD4 clonotypes.

Deep was the level used in running the assay. Using immunoSEQ multiplex PCR, the repertoire was profiled, and TCRdb retains in-frame clones only, with some absent. The sample includes a few hundred thousand clones, around 67% seen only once; the top ten take about 10%. As to this clone: Its antigen is still unknown.

V shed 3 bases and J shed 4 bases, with 15 bases lying between them. Germline CDR1 LNHDA, CDR2 SQIVND (reference sequence). The length of the CDR3 is 16 residues. This clonotype was obtained from a man aged 25-45 years in good health. The sample taken for sequencing was memory CD4+ T cells sorted from blood. The subset denotes: CD45RA-negative fraction. The rearrangement uses TRBV19 and TRBJ2-2; tentatively, D is TRBD2 (7 bases). The CDR3: CASSIGGRLATGELFF. The CDR3 nucleotides are TGTGCCAGTAGTATCGGGGGGCGATTGGCCACCGGGGAGCTGTTTTTT.